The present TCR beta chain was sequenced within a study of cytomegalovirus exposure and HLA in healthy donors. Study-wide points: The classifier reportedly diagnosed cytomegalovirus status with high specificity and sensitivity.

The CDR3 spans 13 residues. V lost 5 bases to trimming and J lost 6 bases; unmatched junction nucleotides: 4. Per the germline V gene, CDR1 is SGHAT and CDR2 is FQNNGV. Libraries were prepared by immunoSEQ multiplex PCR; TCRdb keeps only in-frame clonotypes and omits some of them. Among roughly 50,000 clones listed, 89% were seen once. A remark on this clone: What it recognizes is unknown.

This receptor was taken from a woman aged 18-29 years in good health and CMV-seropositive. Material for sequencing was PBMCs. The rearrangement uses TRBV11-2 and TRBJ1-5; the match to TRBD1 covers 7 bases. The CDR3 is CASSQGQLQPQHF. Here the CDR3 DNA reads TGTGCCAGCAGCCAGGGACAGCTTCAGCCCCAGCATTTT. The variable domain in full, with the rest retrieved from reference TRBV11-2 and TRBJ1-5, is EAGVAQSPRYKIIEKRQSVAFWCNPISGHATLYWYQQILGQGPKLLIQFQNNGVVDDSQLPKDRFSAERLKGVDSTLKIQPAKLEDSAVYLCASSQGQLQPQHFGDGTRLSIL.